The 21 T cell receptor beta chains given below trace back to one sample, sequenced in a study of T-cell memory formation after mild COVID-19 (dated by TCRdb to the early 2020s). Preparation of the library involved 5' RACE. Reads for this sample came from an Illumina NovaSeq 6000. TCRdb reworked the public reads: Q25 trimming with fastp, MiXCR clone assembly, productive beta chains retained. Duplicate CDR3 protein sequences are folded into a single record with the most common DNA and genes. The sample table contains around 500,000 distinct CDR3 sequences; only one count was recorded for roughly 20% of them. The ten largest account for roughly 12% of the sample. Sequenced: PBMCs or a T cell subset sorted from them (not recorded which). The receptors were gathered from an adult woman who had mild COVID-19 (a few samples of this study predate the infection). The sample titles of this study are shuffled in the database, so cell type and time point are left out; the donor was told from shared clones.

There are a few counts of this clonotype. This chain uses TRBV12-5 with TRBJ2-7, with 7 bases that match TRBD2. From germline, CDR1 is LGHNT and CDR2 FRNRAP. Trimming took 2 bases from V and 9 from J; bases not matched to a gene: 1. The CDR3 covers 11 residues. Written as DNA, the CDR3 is TGTGCTAGTGGTTTGAGCGGGGCGCAGTACTTC. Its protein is CASGLSGAQYF.

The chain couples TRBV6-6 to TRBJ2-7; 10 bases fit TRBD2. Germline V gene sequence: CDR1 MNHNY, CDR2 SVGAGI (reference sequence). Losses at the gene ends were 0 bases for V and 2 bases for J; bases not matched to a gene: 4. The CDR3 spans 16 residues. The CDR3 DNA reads TGTGCCAGCAGTTACTCGTCTAGCGGGAGCACCTACGAGCAGTACTTC. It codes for CASSYSSSGSTYEQYF.

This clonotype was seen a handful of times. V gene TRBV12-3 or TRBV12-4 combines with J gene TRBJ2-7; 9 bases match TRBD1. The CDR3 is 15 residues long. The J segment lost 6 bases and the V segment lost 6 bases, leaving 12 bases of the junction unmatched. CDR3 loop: CASSTPGTGLGEQYF. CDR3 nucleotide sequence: TGTGCCAGCAGCACCCCTGGGACAGGGCTGGGCGAGCAGTACTTC.

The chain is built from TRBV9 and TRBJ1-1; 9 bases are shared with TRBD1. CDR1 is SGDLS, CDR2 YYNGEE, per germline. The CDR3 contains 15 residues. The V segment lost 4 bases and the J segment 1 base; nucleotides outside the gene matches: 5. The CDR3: CASSRDRDWNTEAFF. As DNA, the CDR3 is TGTGCCAGCAGCCGGGACAGGGATTGGAACACTGAAGCTTTCTTT.

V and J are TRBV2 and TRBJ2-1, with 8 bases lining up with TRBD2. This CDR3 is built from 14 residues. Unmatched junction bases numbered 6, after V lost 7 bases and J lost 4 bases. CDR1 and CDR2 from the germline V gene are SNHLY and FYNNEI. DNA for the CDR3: TGTGCCAGCAAGCCGGTAGCGGGGTACAATGAGCAGTTCTTC. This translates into CASKPVAGYNEQFF.

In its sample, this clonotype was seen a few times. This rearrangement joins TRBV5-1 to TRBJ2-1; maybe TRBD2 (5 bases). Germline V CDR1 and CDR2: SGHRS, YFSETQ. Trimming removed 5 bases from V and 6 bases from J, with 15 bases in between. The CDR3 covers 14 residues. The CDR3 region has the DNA TGCGCCAGCAGGGACCCAGTGGGGAGCAATGAGCAGTTCTTC. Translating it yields CASRDPVGSNEQFF.

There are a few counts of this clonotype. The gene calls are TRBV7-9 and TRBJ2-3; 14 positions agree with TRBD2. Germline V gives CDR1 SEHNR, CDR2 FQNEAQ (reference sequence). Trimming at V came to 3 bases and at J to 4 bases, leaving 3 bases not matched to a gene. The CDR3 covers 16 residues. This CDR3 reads CASSFPGLAGADTQYF. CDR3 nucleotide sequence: TGTGCCAGCAGCTTTCCGGGACTAGCGGGAGCAGATACGCAGTATTTT.

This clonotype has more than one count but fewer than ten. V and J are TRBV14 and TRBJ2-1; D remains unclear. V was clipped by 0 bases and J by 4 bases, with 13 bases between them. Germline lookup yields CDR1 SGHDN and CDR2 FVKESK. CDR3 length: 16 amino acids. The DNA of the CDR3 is TGTGCCAGCAGCCAAGATAACGGACGCATATACAATGAGCAGTTCTTC. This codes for CASSQDNGRIYNEQFF. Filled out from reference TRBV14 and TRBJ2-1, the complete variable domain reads EAGVTQFPSHSVIEKGQTVTLRCDPISGHDNLYWYRRVMGKEIKFLLHFVKESKQDESGMPNNRFLAERTGGTYSTLKVQPAELEDSGVYFCASSQDNGRIYNEQFFGPGTRLTVL.

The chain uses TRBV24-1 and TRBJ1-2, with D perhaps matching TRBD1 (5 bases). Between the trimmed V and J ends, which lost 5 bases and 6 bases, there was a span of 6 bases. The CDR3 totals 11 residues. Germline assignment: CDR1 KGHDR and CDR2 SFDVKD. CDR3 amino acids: CATSAGDGYTF. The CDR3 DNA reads TGTGCCACCAGTGCGGGGGATGGCTACACCTTC.

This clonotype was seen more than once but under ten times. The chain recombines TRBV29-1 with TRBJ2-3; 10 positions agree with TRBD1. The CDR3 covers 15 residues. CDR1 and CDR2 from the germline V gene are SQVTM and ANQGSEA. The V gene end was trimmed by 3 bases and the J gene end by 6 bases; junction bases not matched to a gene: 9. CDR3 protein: CSVDGTGVWPDTQYF. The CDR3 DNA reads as TGCAGCGTTGACGGGACAGGGGTATGGCCGGATACGCAGTATTTT.

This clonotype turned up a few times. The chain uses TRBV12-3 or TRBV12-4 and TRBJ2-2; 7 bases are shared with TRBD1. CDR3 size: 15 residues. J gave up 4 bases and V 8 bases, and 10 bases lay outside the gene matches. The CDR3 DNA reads TGTGCCAGCGATCGGGCCACAGGGGTCACCGGGGAGCTGTTTTTT. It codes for CASDRATGVTGELFF.

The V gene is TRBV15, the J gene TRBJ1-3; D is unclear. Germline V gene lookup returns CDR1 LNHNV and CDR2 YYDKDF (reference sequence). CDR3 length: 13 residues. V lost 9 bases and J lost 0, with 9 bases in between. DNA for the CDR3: TGTGCCACACGGGTCTCCTCTGGAAACACCATATATTTT. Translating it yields CATRVSSGNTIYF.

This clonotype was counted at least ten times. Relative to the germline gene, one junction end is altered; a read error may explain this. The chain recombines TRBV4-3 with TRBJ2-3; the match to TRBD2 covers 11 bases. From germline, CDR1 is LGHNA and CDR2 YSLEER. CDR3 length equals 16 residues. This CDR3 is CASSQGTSGSTDTQYF. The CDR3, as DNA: TGTGCCAGCAGCCAGGGGACTAGCGGAAGCACAGATACGCAGTATTTT.

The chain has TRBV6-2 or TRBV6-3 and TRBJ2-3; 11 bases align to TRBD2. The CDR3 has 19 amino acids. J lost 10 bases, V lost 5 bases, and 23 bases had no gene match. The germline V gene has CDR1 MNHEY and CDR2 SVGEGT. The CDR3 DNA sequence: TGTGCCAGCAGTCAGCCTGGGGGATCTATAGCGGGAGGGGGCCATGCGCAGTATTTT. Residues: CASSQPGGSIAGGGHAQYF.

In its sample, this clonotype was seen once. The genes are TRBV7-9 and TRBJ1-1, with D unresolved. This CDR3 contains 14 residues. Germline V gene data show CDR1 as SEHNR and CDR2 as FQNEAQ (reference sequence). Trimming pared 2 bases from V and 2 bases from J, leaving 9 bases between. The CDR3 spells CASSLRRQNTEAFF. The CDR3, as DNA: TGTGCCAGCAGCTTACGTCGCCAAAACACTGAAGCTTTCTTT.

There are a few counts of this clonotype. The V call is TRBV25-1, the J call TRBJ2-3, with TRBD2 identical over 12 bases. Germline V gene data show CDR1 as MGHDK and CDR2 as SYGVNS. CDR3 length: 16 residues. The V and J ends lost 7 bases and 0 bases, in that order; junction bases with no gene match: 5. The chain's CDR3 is CASKASGGASTDTQYF. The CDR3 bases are TGTGCCAGCAAGGCTAGCGGGGGGGCTAGCACAGATACGCAGTATTTT.

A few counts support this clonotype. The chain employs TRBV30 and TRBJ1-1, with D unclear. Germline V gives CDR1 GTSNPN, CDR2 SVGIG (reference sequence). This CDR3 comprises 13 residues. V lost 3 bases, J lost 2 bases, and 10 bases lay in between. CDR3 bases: TGTGCCTGGAGGAGGCAAGTCAACACTGAAGCTTTCTTT. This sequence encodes CAWRRQVNTEAFF.

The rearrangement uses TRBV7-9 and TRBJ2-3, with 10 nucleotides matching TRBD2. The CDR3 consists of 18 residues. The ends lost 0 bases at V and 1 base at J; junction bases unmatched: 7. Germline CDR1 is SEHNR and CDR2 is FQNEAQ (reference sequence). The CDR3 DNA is TGTGCCAGCAGCTTAGCCGACCTCACTAGCGGGGGCACAGATACGCAGTATTTT. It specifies CASSLADLTSGGTDTQYF.

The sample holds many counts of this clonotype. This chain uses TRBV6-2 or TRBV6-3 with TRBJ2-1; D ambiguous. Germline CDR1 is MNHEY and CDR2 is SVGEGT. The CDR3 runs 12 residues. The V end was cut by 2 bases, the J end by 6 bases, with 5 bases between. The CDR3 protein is CASSYRANEQFF. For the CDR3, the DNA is TGTGCCAGCAGTTACCGTGCCAATGAGCAGTTCTTC.

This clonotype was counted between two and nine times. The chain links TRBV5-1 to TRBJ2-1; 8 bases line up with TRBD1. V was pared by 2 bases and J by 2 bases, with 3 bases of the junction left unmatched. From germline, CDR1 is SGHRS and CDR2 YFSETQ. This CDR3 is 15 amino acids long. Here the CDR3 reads CASSFRTGTYNEQFF. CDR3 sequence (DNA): TGCGCCAGCAGCTTTAGGACAGGGACCTACAATGAGCAGTTCTTC.

CDR3 bases: TGCGCCAGCAGCTCGAGCATCACAGGGGGTGGGAACATTCAGTACTTC. It translates to CASSSSITGGGNIQYF. V gene TRBV5-1 combines with J gene TRBJ2-4; TRBD1 matches at 8 bases. Per the germline V gene, CDR1 is SGHRS and CDR2 is YFSETQ. Germline trimming cut 3 bases from V and 7 bases from J; bases unmatched to any gene: 12. There are 16 residues in the CDR3.